This T cell receptor (beta chain) was profiled in a study of OX40 agonist ivuxolimab in advanced cancers. Study overall: The diagnoses of dose-escalation patients were hepatocellular carcinoma, melanoma, renal cell or head and neck cancer.

A remark on this clone: Its antigen remains unknown.

Method: immunoSEQ multiplex PCR; TCRdb's copy keeps in-frame clones and lacks some. The repertoire consists of over 45,000 clones, with roughly 83% occurring once and the leading ten covering 1% to 1.3%. The investigators sampled blood at baseline, at cycle 4 day 1, and at cycle 7 day 1. Whole-study results and caveats: Doses of 0.1 to 3.0 mg/kg were accompanied by clonal expansion of CD4+ and CD8+ blood T cells by week 6.

The material sequenced was CD4+ or CD8+ T cells sorted from blood, taken in a trial of the OX40 agonist ivuxolimab. The TCR originated in an adult with an advanced solid tumor such as melanoma, head and neck, liver or kidney cancer.

Written as DNA, the CDR3 is TGTGCCAGCAGCTTGGGCCCTAGTCATTTCACAGATTCGAACACTGAAGCTTTCTTT. Amino acid sequence: CASSLGPSHFTDSNTEAFF. This chain links TRBV5-5 with TRBJ1-1; no clear D. The germline CDR1 and CDR2 sequences are SGHKS and YYEKEE (reference sequence). This CDR3 has 19 residues. The germline V and J ends were trimmed by 0 bases and 1 base, with 22 bases remaining between them.